Presented here are 30 T cell receptor beta chains from one specimen sequenced in a study of blood T cell repertoires in COVID-19. Profiled with immunoSEQ multiplex PCR; TCRdb holds only in-frame clones, not every one. The sample lists some 200,000 clones; 80% to 90% were seen once. Specimen: PBMCs or T cells enriched from blood (not recorded which). These receptors all come from a woman between 45 and 65 years old who had been exposed to COVID-19.

The V and J genes are TRBV28 and TRBJ1-1, with D possibly TRBD1 on 5 matching bases. CDR3 size: 16 residues. The V and J ends lost 4 bases and 3 bases respectively, with 18 bases between them. Germline CDR1 reads MDHEN; CDR2 reads SYDVKM. The CDR3 region is CASSSPGRGEDTEAFF. DNA for the CDR3: TGTGCCAGCAGTTCCCCAGGGCGAGGGGAGGACACTGAAGCTTTCTTT.

The chain links TRBV11-1 to TRBJ2-4; 7 bases match TRBD1. This CDR3 spans 14 amino acids. Germline loops: CDR1 SGHAT, CDR2 FQDESV (reference sequence). Trimming took 5 bases from V and 8 from J; bases not matched to a gene: 9. CDR3 DNA: TGTGCCAGCAGCCGCCCGGGACAGCATCACATTCAGTACTTC. It codes for CASSRPGQHHIQYF.

The chain uses TRBV6-5 and TRBJ2-3, with 14 bases fitting TRBD2. This CDR3 is 15 amino acids long. The V segment lost 7 bases and the J segment 3 bases; nucleotides outside the gene matches: 3. Germline V gene sequence: CDR1 MNHEY, CDR2 SVGAGI. CDR3 protein: CASMRLAGGTDTQYF. CDR3 DNA sequence: TGTGCCAGCATGAGACTAGCGGGGGGGACAGATACGCAGTATTTT.

The chain recombines TRBV4-1 with TRBJ2-1, with 11 positions matching TRBD2. CDR3 length equals 16 residues. Germline CDR1 is MGHRA and CDR2 is YSYEKL. Trimming removed 3 bases from V and 7 bases from J; junction bases left unmatched: 8. The DNA of the CDR3 is TGCGCCAGCAGCCAGGGGGCTAGCGGGGGGTTTAATGAGCAGTTCTTC. Encoded protein: CASSQGASGGFNEQFF.

The V gene is TRBV4-3, the J gene TRBJ2-2, with D unclear. The ends were cut back, 0 bases at V and 4 bases at J, with 6 bases in the middle. Germline lookup yields CDR1 LGHNA and CDR2 YSLEER. This CDR3 has 14 residues. CDR3 loop: CASSQDPSTGELFF. The CDR3 coding sequence is TGCGCCAGCAGCCAAGATCCGTCCACCGGGGAGCTGTTTTTT.

J is TRBJ1-2 and V is TRBV28, with TRBD1 as a possible D gene (6 bases). The CDR3 covers 11 residues. The germline V and J ends were trimmed by 5 bases and 5 bases, with 6 bases remaining between them. CDR1 MDHEN and CDR2 SYDVKM come from the germline V gene. This CDR3 reads CASSQGYGYTF. The CDR3 nucleotides are TGTGCCAGCAGTCAGGGGTATGGCTACACCTTC.

The chain carries TRBV28 and TRBJ2-1; possible D gene TRBD1, 7 bases. With 6 bases removed from V and 7 bases from J, the gap between germline ends came to 19 bases. The CDR3 loop spans 15 amino acids. Germline CDR1 is MDHEN and CDR2 is SYDVKM. This chain's CDR3 is CASSPPGGLVNEQFF. CDR3 coding DNA: TGTGCCAGCAGCCCCCCAGGGGGGCTAGTAAATGAGCAGTTCTTC.

This clone was detected only a few times. The genes are TRBV30 and TRBJ1-2, with D tentatively TRBD1 (6 bases). V lost 2 bases and J 3 bases, leaving 13 bases between the germline ends. CDR1 and CDR2 (germline): GTSNPN, SVGIG (reference sequence). The CDR3 spans 14 residues. The CDR3 spells CAWSTGGADYGYTF. CDR3 DNA: TGTGCCTGGAGTACGGGGGGCGCTGACTATGGCTACACCTTC.

This clone has only one observation. The chain has TRBV19 and TRBJ1-4; a possible D gene is TRBD1 (5 bases). Trimming cost V 5 bases and J 4 bases, with 11 bases left between them. CDR3 length equals 14 residues. In germline, CDR1 is LNHDA, CDR2 SQIVND (reference sequence). The CDR3 spells CASSYDRVNEKLFF. CDR3 DNA: TGTGCCAGTAGTTACGACAGAGTTAATGAAAAACTGTTTTTT. The entire variable domain, with the rest obtained from reference TRBV19 and TRBJ1-4, is as follows: DGGITQSPKYLFRKEGQNVTLSCEQNLNHDAMYWYRQDPGQGLRLIYYSQIVNDFQKGDIAEGYSVSREKKESFPLTVTSAQKNPTAFYLCASSYDRVNEKLFFGSGTQLSVL.

The V and J genes are TRBV30 and TRBJ2-7; perhaps TRBD1 as D (6 bases). The CDR3 runs to 15 residues. CDR1 and CDR2 (germline): GTSNPN, SVGIG (reference sequence). V lost 2 bases to trimming and J lost 2 bases, with 16 bases between them. Written as DNA, the CDR3 is TGTGCCTGGAGTCCAGGGGTGTTAGGGACCTACGAGCAGTACTTC. Its translation is CAWSPGVLGTYEQYF.

The rearrangement uses TRBV6-5 and TRBJ1-2, with D possibly matching TRBD1 (5 bases). The CDR3 has 14 amino acids. The germline V and J ends were trimmed by 0 bases and 2 bases, with 7 bases remaining between them. Germline CDR1 and CDR2: MNHEY and SVGAGI. For the CDR3, the DNA is TGTGCCAGCAGTTACTCGGCAGGGAACTATGGCTACACCTTC. Translated: CASSYSAGNYGYTF.

The gene calls are TRBV24-1 and TRBJ2-2; D is ambiguous. Germline V lookup: CDR1 KGHDR, CDR2 SFDVKD. CDR3 length: 13 amino acids. The V gene lost 4 bases and the J gene lost 4 bases, with 6 bases spanning the gap. The CDR3 here is CATSERPTGELFF. The CDR3 DNA follows: TGTGCCACCAGTGAGAGGCCCACCGGGGAGCTGTTTTTT.

The V gene is TRBV5-1, the J gene TRBJ1-4; 9 bases fit TRBD1. Trimming took 0 bases from V and 5 from J; bases not matched to a gene: 11. This CDR3 contains 18 residues. Germline assignment: CDR1 SGHRS and CDR2 YFSETQ. CDR3 in DNA: TGCGCCAGCAGCTTGGGTTCCACAGGGGGCTTCTCCAATGAAAAACTGTTTTTT. Protein: CASSLGSTGGFSNEKLFF.

In DNA, the CDR3 is TGTGCCAGCAGCCTCCGGGAGCAAAATGAAAAACTGTTTTTT. It codes for CASSLREQNEKLFF. J is TRBJ1-4 and V is TRBV7-9; no definite D call. Germline assignment: CDR1 SEHNR and CDR2 FQNEAQ (reference sequence). Trimming stripped 5 bases from V and 5 bases from J, with 12 bases between. The CDR3 runs to 14 residues.

The chain uses TRBV2 and TRBJ2-7, with D unresolved. Trimming left V 0 bases short and J 7 bases short, with 13 bases between. The CDR3 consists of 14 residues. Germline values: CDR1 SNHLY, CDR2 FYNNEI. CDR3 coding DNA: TGTGCCAGCAGTGAAGCAATCGCCCTGGCAGAGCAGTACTTC. Amino acids: CASSEAIALAEQYF. The whole variable domain, filled in from reference TRBV2 and TRBJ2-7, reads EPEVTQTPSHQVTQMGQEVILRCVPISNHLYFYWYRQILGQKVEFLVSFYNNEISEKSEIFDDQFSVERPDGSNFTLKIRSTKLEDSAMYFCASSEAIALAEQYFGPGTRLTVT.

V and J are TRBV9 and TRBJ1-2, with D tentatively TRBD1 (5 bases). The germline gives CDR1 SGDLS, CDR2 YYNGEE. With 4 bases removed from V and 0 bases from J, the gap between germline ends came to 13 bases. This CDR3 spans 15 amino acids. The CDR3 bases are TGTGCCAGCAGCCCGACCACGACAGCTAACTATGGCTACACCTTC. This sequence encodes CASSPTTTANYGYTF.

The rearrangement links TRBV4-3 to TRBJ2-1; D is possibly TRBD1 (5 bases). Germline loops: CDR1 LGHNA, CDR2 YSLEER. The V end was cut by 5 bases, the J end by 2 bases, with 13 bases between. The CDR3 is 15 amino acids. CDR3 residues: CASSDRQGPYNEQFF. The CDR3 DNA follows: TGCGCCAGCAGCGACCGCCAGGGCCCCTACAATGAGCAGTTCTTC.

The chain uses TRBV2 and TRBJ1-1; D perhaps matches TRBD1 (6 bases). The germline V gene has CDR1 SNHLY and CDR2 FYNNEI. The ends were cut back, 7 bases at V and 10 bases at J, with 7 bases in the middle. The CDR3 has 9 amino acids. CDR3 nucleotide sequence: TGTGCCAGCACGACAGGAGCTTTCTTT. This codes for CASTTGAFF.

This clone was picked up one time. This chain links TRBV19 with TRBJ2-1; TRBD2 agrees at 8 bases. Germline CDR1 and CDR2: LNHDA and SQIVND (reference sequence). There are 15 residues in the CDR3. V was pared by 0 bases and J by 9 bases, with 7 bases of the junction left unmatched. The CDR3 coding sequence is TGTGCCAGTAGTATAGAGGGCGGGGGGCGTGGTGAGCAGTTCTTC. Translation: CASSIEGGGRGEQFF.

The chain employs TRBV7-8 and TRBJ2-3, with TRBD2 matching 9 bases. V lost 3 bases to trimming and J lost 3 bases; unmatched junction nucleotides: 7. Germline V gene lookup returns CDR1 SGHVS and CDR2 FQNEAQ. This CDR3 has 16 amino acids. The CDR3 nucleotides are TGTGCCAGCAGCTTCTCGGCGGGGGGGCTTACAGATACGCAGTATTTT. Translation: CASSFSAGGLTDTQYF.

This clone appeared a few times. The V gene is TRBV16, the J gene TRBJ2-1, with D perhaps TRBD2 (7 bases). From germline, CDR1 is KGHSY and CDR2 FQNENV. V was trimmed by 1 base and J by 14 bases, leaving 15 bases between them. The CDR3 consists of 13 residues. CDR3 DNA: TGTGCCAGCAGCCAATATTCTCGGGGGGCGGAGTTCTTC. Protein product: CASSQYSRGAEFF.

The chain links TRBV25-1 to TRBJ2-5, with a weak D call TRBD2 (5 bases). CDR3 length: 15 amino acids. Germline V gives CDR1 MGHDK, CDR2 SYGVNS. V gave up 2 bases and J gave up 1 base, with 11 bases separating them. In DNA, the CDR3 is TGTGCCAGCAGTGAAGAAGACTACCTCCAAGAGACCCAGTACTTC. The encoded protein is CASSEEDYLQETQYF. Drawing the rest from reference TRBV25-1 and TRBJ2-5, the complete variable domain is EADIYQTPRYLVIGTGKKITLECSQTMGHDKMYWYQQDPGMELHLIHYSYGVNSTEKGDLSSESTVSRIRTEHFPLTLESARPSHTSQYLCASSEEDYLQETQYFGPGTRLLVL.

The CDR3 region has the DNA TGTGCTAGTGGTGAGTCAGATACGCAGTATTTT. It translates to CASGESDTQYF. The chain combines TRBV12-5 with TRBJ2-3, with D uncertain. Germline V gene lookup returns CDR1 LGHNT and CDR2 FRNRAP. This CDR3 comprises 11 residues. V dropped 5 bases and J dropped 4 bases, with 4 bases sitting between them.

This chain links TRBV13 with TRBJ2-1; TRBD2 aligns across 8 bases. This CDR3 has 15 residues. Germline CDR1 and CDR2: PRHDT and FYEKMQ (reference sequence). Unmatched junction bases numbered 5, after V lost 4 bases and J lost 3 bases. The CDR3 sequence is CASSSSGGLYNEQFF. The CDR3 DNA reads TGTGCCAGCAGCTCCAGCGGGGGCCTCTACAATGAGCAGTTCTTC.

This chain joins TRBV29-1 and TRBJ1-2; weak D call: TRBD1 (6 bases). V lost 4 bases to trimming and J lost 4 bases, with 10 bases between them. The CDR3 is made up of 12 amino acids. The V gene's germline CDR1 is SQVTM and CDR2 ANQGSEA. The CDR3 DNA reads as TGCAGCGTTGTGGGGGGGCCCTATGGCTACACCTTC. It is translated as CSVVGGPYGYTF. Full variable domain (remainder filled in from reference TRBV29-1 and TRBJ1-2): SAVISQKPSRDICQRGTSLTIQCQVDSQVTMMFWYRQQPGQSLTLIATANQGSEATYESGFVIDKFPISRPNLTFSTLTVSNMSPEDSSIYLCSVVGGPYGYTFGSGTRLTVV.

This chain links TRBV14 with TRBJ2-3, with 8 bases lining up with TRBD1. Trimming cost V 2 bases and J 0 bases; bases outside gene matches: 13. CDR1 SGHDN and CDR2 FVKESK come from the germline V gene. There are 19 residues in the CDR3. CDR3 sequence (DNA): TGTGCCAGCAGCCAACCACTTGTTCCATGGACAGGGAGCACAGATACGCAGTATTTT. It translates to CASSQPLVPWTGSTDTQYF.

The chain combines TRBV21-1 with TRBJ2-4; whether TRBD1, the table's D call, matches the DNA was not checked. TRBV21-1 has pseudogene status. This CDR3 is 12 amino acids long. The DNA of the CDR3 is TGTGCCAGCCTGGGGGCGGTAAACATTCAGTACTTC. Protein: CASLGAVNIQYF.

This clone was detected ten times or more. CDR3 in DNA: TGTGCCAGCAGCTTAGCGGGCAGGGGTCTCGAGACCCAGTACTTC. This encodes CASSLAGRGLETQYF. The J gene is TRBJ2-5, the V gene TRBV7-2; D might be TRBD1 (6 bases). The CDR3 runs 15 residues. Germline V lookup: CDR1 SGHTA, CDR2 FQGNSA. Trimming pared 0 bases from V and 5 bases from J, leaving 13 bases between.

The J gene is TRBJ1-1, the V gene TRBV7-9; D is unclear. Germline CDR1 SEHNR, CDR2 FQNEAQ (reference sequence). CDR3 length: 11 amino acids. Trimming took off 5 bases at V and 10 bases at J, with 11 bases between the two ends. In DNA, the CDR3 is TGTGCCAGCAGCCGATCCAGCGGAGCTTTCTTT. Protein sequence: CASSRSSGAFF.

The rearrangement joins TRBV5-1 to TRBJ2-7; D is ambiguous. In germline, CDR1 is SGHRS, CDR2 YFSETQ. Between the trimmed V and J ends, which lost 4 bases and 3 bases, there was a span of 11 bases. CDR3 length: 13 residues. The CDR3, as DNA: TGCGCCAGCAGCCTCGACTTGGGCTACGAGCAGTACTTC. Encoded protein: CASSLDLGYEQYF. Based on the CDR3 plus reference TRBV5-1 and TRBJ2-7, the full variable domain is KAGVTQTPRYLIKTRGQQVTLSCSPISGHRSVSWYQQTPGQGLQFLFEYFSETQRNKGNFPGRFSGRQFSNSRSEMNVSTLELGDSALYLCASSLDLGYEQYFGPGTRLTVT.